This T cell receptor beta chain came from a study of T cells expressing NK-cell markers (dated by TCRdb to 2018 to 2020). A note on the overall study: Three sorted T-cell subsets (CD3+CD56+NKG2C+, CD3+CD56+NKG2C- and CD3+CD56-NKG2C+) from seven to nine donors had their TCR beta-chain repertoires profiled. Of the eight sequenced donors, seven were found to be HCMV-seropositive and one was found to be HCMV-seronegative. The eight sequenced donors were randomly selected healthy volunteers, three men and five women. Libraries were sequenced as 2 x 150 bp reads on Illumina HiSeq 2000/2500, MiSeq or NextSeq. Points the paper makes about the study in general: Those dominant clonotypes were again the most abundant among CD3+CD56-NKG2C+ cells in four donors, at about 25-65%. Whether the expanded NKG2C-expressing T cell clones were specific for HCMV antigens remained unclear. For roughly 6 donors, the dominant CD3+CD56+NKG2C+ clonotypes were among the top 10 CD8+ clonotypes and accounted for about 1.0-7.0% of CD8+ T cells.

CDR1 and CDR2 were assigned from the germline V gene as LGHNA and YSLEER. The cysteine opens and the phenylalanine closes a CDR3 of 15 amino acids. The DNA is not on file. For sequencing, an Illumina HiSeq 2000 was employed. The TCR beta cDNA libraries were made using 5'RACE template switching, a step that added both a universal primer site and unique molecular identifiers. Synthesis of cDNA was primed from the TCR beta constant segment and was followed by two consecutive PCR amplification steps. From the authors' description of their analysis: MIGEC handled demultiplexing of the reads and grouping by UMI, while MiTCR was used to assemble and quantify clonotypes. To exclude erroneous sequences, any TCR cDNA sequence not supported by at least two reads was discarded. The tcR package was used for downstream repertoire analysis, with clonotypes matched between fractions based on CDR3 nucleotide sequence plus V segment. VDJmatch was used to annotate antigen specificity against VDJdb, with one amino acid substitution in CDR3 permitted. Each entry corresponds to one CDR3 protein sequence from reads that TCRdb reprocessed, and DNA is not given. TCRdb, not the original authors, processed these V and J calls. This sample's records show 400,000 to 450,000 distinct CDR3 sequences. 7.3% of the sample is taken by the ten largest.

A commercial ELISA kit detecting HCMV-specific IgG in serum was used to determine HCMV serostatus. Ficoll density gradient centrifugation was used to isolate peripheral blood mononuclear cells from blood. About this clonotype: Its antigen target is currently unknown.

The TCR was taken from a woman between 18 and 70 years old in good health. The specimen sequenced was blood T cells: a sorted CD56 or NKG2C T cell subset, CD4+ or CD8+ T cells, or bulk PBMC T cells (not recorded which). The rearrangement combines TRBV4-3 with TRBJ2-3; TCRdb gives TRBD2 as the D gene, but with no DNA this cannot be confirmed. CDR3 loop: CASRVGSGETDTQYF.